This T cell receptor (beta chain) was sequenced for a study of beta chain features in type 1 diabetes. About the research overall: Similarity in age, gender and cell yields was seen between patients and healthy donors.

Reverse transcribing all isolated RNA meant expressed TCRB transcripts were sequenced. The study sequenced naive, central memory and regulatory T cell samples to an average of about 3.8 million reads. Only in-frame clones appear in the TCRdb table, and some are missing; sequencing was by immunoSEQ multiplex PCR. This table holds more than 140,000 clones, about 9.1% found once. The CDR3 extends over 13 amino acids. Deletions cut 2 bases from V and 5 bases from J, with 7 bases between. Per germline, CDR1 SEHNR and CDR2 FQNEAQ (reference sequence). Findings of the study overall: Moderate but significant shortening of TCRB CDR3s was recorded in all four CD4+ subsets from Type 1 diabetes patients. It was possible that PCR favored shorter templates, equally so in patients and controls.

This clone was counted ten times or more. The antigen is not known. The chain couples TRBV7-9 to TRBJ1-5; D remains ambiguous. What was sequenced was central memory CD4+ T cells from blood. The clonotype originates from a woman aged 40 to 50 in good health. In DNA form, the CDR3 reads TGTGCCAGCAGCTTATTCGAGGATCAGCCCCAGCATTTT. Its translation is CASSLFEDQPQHF.